This TCR beta chain came from a study of shared clonotypes between healthy human individuals. Study details: Donor ages ranged 18 to 49 years: a couple of women, a few men. Each donor contributed plates that comprised three CD4 naive, three CD4 memory, two CD8 naive and one CD8 memory.

Study results and caveats: Naive CD4 clonotypes overlapped across a handful of donors at about 5%. Naive subsets, compared against memory subsets, generally had larger estimated richness values.

This CDR3 is 14 amino acids long. Germline CDR1 is SGHNT and CDR2 is YYREEE (reference sequence). V shed 0 bases and J shed 8 bases, with 12 bases lying between them. In the case of this clone: Antigen specificity is unknown.

Only in-frame clones appear in the TCRdb table, and some are missing; sequencing was by immunoSEQ multiplex PCR. The table records 2 million to 2.5 million clones, more than 90% of them present only once. Sample: naive CD4+ T cells sorted from blood. Specified subset: CD45RA+ positively selected. This receptor was obtained from a man younger than 35 in good health. The chain combines TRBV5-4 with TRBJ1-3; D is undetermined. CDR3 sequence: CASSLGPLLDTIYF. The CDR3 region has the DNA TGTGCCAGCAGCTTGGGCCCACTTCTGGACACCATATATTTT.